This T cell receptor beta chain was found in a study of TIL therapy for anti-PD-1-resistant metastatic lung cancer. Study-wide context: Four tumors were EGFR-mutant and two were ALK-rearranged. Study-wide points: Many TIL product clones were absent from baseline tumor, suggesting clonal contraction.

Time point meaning: pre-treatment sample, taken before nivolumab and TIL therapy. The tumor samples were excised metastases, mostly pleural nodules or supraclavicular lymph nodes. Tumors were harvested before any PD-1/PD-L1 blockade. V was pared by 6 bases and J by 7 bases, with 15 bases of the junction left unmatched. CDR1 is SNHLY and CDR2 is FYNNEI in the germline V gene. There are 16 residues in the CDR3. Of note for this clone: As yet, its antigen is unknown.

Sequencing used immunoSEQ v3. Libraries were sequenced to about 2 million read pairs (survey) or about 5-6 million (deep). The data were produced by immunoSEQ multiplex PCR, yet TCRdb's version contains in-frame clones alone and is incomplete. This sample has about 50,000 clones, with less than 75% found just once. The TCR was taken from a person aged 25 to 79 with non-small cell lung cancer. The V gene is TRBV2, the J gene TRBJ2-3, with 8 bases fitting TRBD2. Specimen: tumor tissue, collected at baseline. The CDR3: CASRTAGGQTLYTQYF. In DNA, the CDR3 is TGTGCCAGCAGGACGGCGGGGGGTCAGACCTTATATACGCAGTATTTT.